What follows describes a single TCR beta chain. The entry originates in a study of metastatic and nonmetastatic thyroid tumors. Study background: Across peripheral blood and tumor or nodule tissue samples taken from malignant and benign thyroid patients, the repertoires were compared with one another.

The length of the CDR3 is 14 residues. Germline V CDR1 and CDR2: MNHEY, SVGEGT. V was trimmed by 2 bases and J by 5 bases, leaving 7 bases between them. TCRdb reassembled clones from the PCR reads with MiXCR. The table has roughly 59,000 clones, roughly 15% seen once. Not a single patient had been given any form of treatment at any point before undergoing thyroid surgery. The source of this sequence is a male donor with papillary thyroid cancer or a benign thyroid nodule (not recorded which). Some clones in this sample may be carry-over from other donors' samples. This chain joins TRBV6-2 or TRBV6-3 and TRBJ1-6, with D unclear. Sequencing was performed on blood. CDR3 sequence: CASSYVRDNSPLHF. CDR3 in DNA: TGTGCCAGCAGTTACGTTAGAGATAATTCACCCCTCCACTTT.